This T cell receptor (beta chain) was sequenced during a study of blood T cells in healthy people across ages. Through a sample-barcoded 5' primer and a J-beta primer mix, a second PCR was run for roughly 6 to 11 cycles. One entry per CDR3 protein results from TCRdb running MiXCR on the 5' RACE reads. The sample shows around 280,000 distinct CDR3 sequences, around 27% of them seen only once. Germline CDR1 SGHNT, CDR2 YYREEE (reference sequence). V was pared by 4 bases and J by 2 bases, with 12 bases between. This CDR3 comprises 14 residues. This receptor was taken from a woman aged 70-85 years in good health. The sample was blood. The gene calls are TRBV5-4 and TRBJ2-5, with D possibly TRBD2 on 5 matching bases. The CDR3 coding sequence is TGTGCCAGCAGCCCAGCCGGGATTCAAGAGACCCAGTACTTC. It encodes CASSPAGIQETQYF.